The rows below give T cell receptor beta chains drawn from one sample of a study of T cell repertoires in cytomegalovirus infection. These receptors are not linked to any known antigen. Each CDR3 protein gets one entry after TCRdb re-called the reads with MiXCR. The table lists 750,000 to 900,000 distinct CDR3 sequences, almost 30% of them singletons, with under 15% in the top ten. The sample consisted of cultured CD8+ T cells from PBMCs, taken from culture after CMV antigen stimulation. The receptors shown here come from a human donor in good health (CMV status not recorded). Some clones in this sample may be carry-over from other donors' samples. The CDR3 runs from the conserved cysteine through the conserved F or W. The D gene is left open where the match is weak. Clone size is not always given. Where it is, it says once, few, many or a class for expanded clones.

d_call: .
j_call: TRBJ1-1
clone_size: few
v_call: TRBV19
cdr3_nt: TGTGCCAGTAGTATTAAGAGGGGAGGGAACACTGAAGCTTTCTTT
cdr3_aa: CASSIKRGGNTEAFF

d_call: .
j_call: TRBJ2-1
clone_size: .
v_call: TRBV14
cdr3_nt: TGTGCCAGCAGCCAAGATCAGGCAGACAATGAGCAGTTCTTC
cdr3_aa: CASSQDQADNEQFF

d_call: .
j_call: TRBJ1-2
clone_size: few
v_call: TRBV29-1
cdr3_nt: TGCAGCGTCCGGTGGGGGGGCGCGTATGGCTACACCTTC
cdr3_aa: CSVRWGGAYGYTF

d_call: TRBD1
j_call: TRBJ2-2
clone_size: .
v_call: TRBV7-6
cdr3_nt: TGTGCCAGCACCGACAGGGGCACCGGGGAGCTGTTTTTT
cdr3_aa: CASTDRGTGELFF

d_call: TRBD1
j_call: TRBJ1-1
clone_size: .
v_call: TRBV19
cdr3_nt: TGTGCCAGTAGGTGGACAGGGAAGAGTGAAGCTTTCTTT
cdr3_aa: CASRWTGKSEAFF

d_call: .
j_call: TRBJ2-7
clone_size: .
v_call: TRBV10-3
cdr3_nt: TGTGCCATCAGTGACAGGGGGGGGGACGAGCAGTACTTC
cdr3_aa: CAISDRGGDEQYF

d_call: .
j_call: TRBJ1-1
clone_size: few
v_call: TRBV7-6
cdr3_nt: TGTGCCAGCAGCTACAGGGTTCCAATGAACACTGAAGCTTTCTTT
cdr3_aa: CASSYRVPMNTEAFF

d_call: TRBD1
j_call: TRBJ2-1
clone_size: .
v_call: TRBV5-4
cdr3_nt: TGTGCCAGCAGCTTCGGACAGGGGGCGGATGATGAGCAGTTCTTC
cdr3_aa: CASSFGQGADDEQFF

d_call: TRBD1
j_call: TRBJ1-2
clone_size: .
v_call: TRBV29-1
cdr3_nt: TGCAGCGGTTGGACAGGGGGCGGTTCAGAGGGCTACACCTTC
cdr3_aa: CSGWTGGGSEGYTF

d_call: TRBD1
j_call: TRBJ1-1
clone_size: .
v_call: TRBV14
cdr3_nt: TGTGCCAGCAGCCTGAACAGGGGGGGTTTGAACACTGAAGCTTTCTTT
cdr3_aa: CASSLNRGGLNTEAFF

d_call: TRBD2
j_call: TRBJ2-1
clone_size: .
v_call: TRBV10-3
cdr3_nt: TGTGCCATCAGTGACCCAGGACAGGGGTGGACTAGCGGGGGGCCTTCCAATGAGCAGTTCTTC
cdr3_aa: CAISDPGQGWTSGGPSNEQFF

d_call: .
j_call: TRBJ2-1
clone_size: .
v_call: TRBV7-6
cdr3_nt: TGTGCCAGCAGCCCCAGGAGCAGGCAGTTCTTC
cdr3_aa: CASSPRSRQFF

d_call: TRBD1
j_call: TRBJ1-4
clone_size: many
v_call: TRBV7-8
cdr3_nt: TGTGCCAGCAGCGTTCGGGACAGCCGTAATGAAAAACTGTTTTTT
cdr3_aa: CASSVRDSRNEKLFF

d_call: .
j_call: TRBJ1-5
clone_size: few
v_call: TRBV19
cdr3_nt: TGTGCCAGTAGTATAGTGGGGACTCAGCCCCAGCATTTT
cdr3_aa: CASSIVGTQPQHF

d_call: .
j_call: TRBJ1-2
clone_size: .
v_call: TRBV10-3
cdr3_nt: TGTGCCATCAGGAGGGGCGTGGACTCTAACTATGGCTACACCTTC
cdr3_aa: CAIRRGVDSNYGYTF

d_call: .
j_call: TRBJ1-1
clone_size: few
v_call: TRBV9
cdr3_nt: TGTGCCAGCAGCGTACGGGGGGGCCGGAACACTGAAGCTTTCTTT
cdr3_aa: CASSVRGGRNTEAFF

d_call: .
j_call: TRBJ1-1
clone_size: many
v_call: TRBV7-2
cdr3_nt: TGTGCCAGCAGTAGCCCCGGGACGCGGACTGAAGCTTTCTTT
cdr3_aa: CASSSPGTRTEAFF

d_call: TRBD1
j_call: TRBJ2-6
clone_size: .
v_call: TRBV11-2
cdr3_nt: TGTGCCAGCAGCCCCTGGGACAGCTCAAACTCTGGGGCCAACGTCCTGACTTTC
cdr3_aa: CASSPWDSSNSGANVLTF

d_call: .
j_call: TRBJ1-1
clone_size: .
v_call: TRBV20-1
cdr3_nt: TGCAGTGCCCCAGGGCTGAACACTGAAGCTTTCTTT
cdr3_aa: CSAPGLNTEAFF

d_call: .
j_call: TRBJ2-2
clone_size: .
v_call: TRBV27
cdr3_nt: TGTGCCAGCAGTTTTTGGAATGGCGGGGAGCTGTTTTTT
cdr3_aa: CASSFWNGGELFF

d_call: .
j_call: TRBJ2-4
clone_size: few
v_call: TRBV19
cdr3_nt: TGTGCCAGTAGTACGGGCTACCTAAACGCCAAAAACATTCAGTACTTC
cdr3_aa: CASSTGYLNAKNIQYF

d_call: TRBD2
j_call: TRBJ2-3
clone_size: .
v_call: TRBV7-8
cdr3_nt: TGTGCCAGCAGCCCCTGGACTAGCGGCGGGGAGCTGACAGATACGCAGTATTTT
cdr3_aa: CASSPWTSGGELTDTQYF

d_call: .
j_call: TRBJ2-5
clone_size: .
v_call: TRBV28
cdr3_nt: TGTGCCAGCAGTTTCACGGGAGCTACGCTGTACTTC
cdr3_aa: CASSFTGATLYF

d_call: TRBD2
j_call: TRBJ2-1
clone_size: few
v_call: TRBV4-2
cdr3_nt: TGTGCCAGCAGCCAAGGAGAGGGACTAGTAACCAATGAGCAGTTCTTC
cdr3_aa: CASSQGEGLVTNEQFF

d_call: .
j_call: TRBJ1-2
clone_size: few
v_call: TRBV19
cdr3_nt: TGTGCCAGTACCGGCGGGACTAACTATGGCTACACCTTC
cdr3_aa: CASTGGTNYGYTF

d_call: .
j_call: TRBJ2-1
clone_size: .
v_call: TRBV5-5
cdr3_nt: TGTGCCAGCAGCAGGAGATATTTAGGGGTTGAGCAGTTCTTC
cdr3_aa: CASSRRYLGVEQFF

d_call: .
j_call: TRBJ2-1
clone_size: few
v_call: TRBV10-3
cdr3_nt: TGTGCCATCAGAGACAGGGAGGGATACAATGAGCAGTTCTTC
cdr3_aa: CAIRDREGYNEQFF